Each of the 10 T cell receptor beta chains below was sequenced from the same sample in a study of shared clonotypes between healthy human individuals. Data came from immunoSEQ multiplex PCR; TCRdb stores just in-frame clones and leaves some out. The sample includes fewer than 1.8 million clones, approximately 98.5% seen only once; the top ten take 0.3% to 0.45%. Sequencing input: naive CD4+ T cells sorted from blood. Subset noted: CD45RA+ positively selected. The receptor source for this set is a man aged 25-45 years in good health.

The rearrangement joins TRBV7-9 to TRBJ1-2, with D uncertain. Germline V gives CDR1 SEHNR, CDR2 FQNEAQ (reference sequence). V was clipped by 9 bases and J by 4 bases, with 12 bases between them. The CDR3 sequence is 12 residues long. Here the CDR3 reads CASRSPGYGYTF. CDR3 DNA sequence: TGTGCCAGTAGGTCGCCTGGCTATGGCTACACCTTC.

The CDR3 reads CASRPDGNTGELFF. In nucleotides, the CDR3 is TGCGCCAGCCGGCCGGACGGAAACACCGGGGAGCTGTTTTTT. The gene calls are TRBV5-1 and TRBJ2-2; D gene unclear. V lost 7 bases and J 2 bases, leaving 12 bases between the germline ends. The CDR3 sequence is 14 residues long. CDR1 and CDR2 (germline): SGHRS, YFSETQ.

V is TRBV28 and J is TRBJ2-7; D gene unclear. V was cut by 3 bases and J by 6 bases, with 12 bases left in between. The CDR3 is made up of 13 amino acids. The germline CDR1 and CDR2 sequences are MDHEN and SYDVKM. The CDR3 is CASSFSFSPEQYF. CDR3 sequence (DNA): TGTGCCAGCAGTTTTTCCTTTTCCCCCGAGCAGTACTTC.

The chain joins TRBV10-3 to TRBJ2-7; 8 nucleotides align to TRBD1. The CDR3 runs to 14 residues. The V segment lost 4 bases and the J segment 3 bases; nucleotides outside the gene matches: 5. Germline V lookup: CDR1 ENHRY, CDR2 SYGVKD. The CDR3 DNA is TGTGCCATCAGTGCCCAGGGGGCTAACTACGAGCAGTACTTC. Residues: CAISAQGANYEQYF.

This chain links TRBV28 with TRBJ1-2; no clear D gene. V was clipped by 2 bases and J by 7 bases, with 11 bases between them. This CDR3 contains 13 residues. The germline CDR1 and CDR2 sequences are MDHEN and SYDVKM. CDR3 sequence: CASSLVVIGGYTF. Written as DNA, the CDR3 is TGTGCCAGCAGTTTAGTCGTTATAGGTGGCTACACCTTC.

This chain joins TRBV7-2 and TRBJ2-1; 9 bases match TRBD2. This CDR3 has 13 residues. The ends lost 3 bases at V and 9 bases at J; junction bases unmatched: 3. Germline V CDR1 and CDR2: SGHTA, FQGNSA. Here the CDR3 reads CASSLAGGTEQFF. DNA of the CDR3: TGTGCCAGCAGCTTGGCGGGAGGGACTGAGCAGTTCTTC.

The chain couples TRBV6-5 to TRBJ2-7; TRBD1 aligns across 8 bases. The V gene end was trimmed by 2 bases and the J gene end by 3 bases; junction bases not matched to a gene: 6. CDR1 is MNHEY, CDR2 SVGAGI, per germline. The CDR3 runs 15 residues. The CDR3 reads CASSYTHRGSYEQYF. The DNA for the CDR3 is TGTGCCAGCAGTTACACACACAGGGGGAGCTACGAGCAGTACTTC.

V gene TRBV2 combines with J gene TRBJ2-1; TRBD1 matches 9 bases. V lost 7 bases, J lost 0 bases, and 4 bases stayed unmatched. This CDR3 contains 15 residues. CDR1 and CDR2 from the germline V gene are SNHLY and FYNNEI. CDR3 nucleotides: TGTGCCAGCACTGGACAGGGGAGCTCCTACAATGAGCAGTTCTTC. Translating gives CASTGQGSSYNEQFF.

This chain uses TRBV5-1 with TRBJ2-6, with D possibly matching TRBD1 (6 bases). CDR1 is SGHRS and CDR2 is YFSETQ in the germline V gene. The CDR3 is 14 amino acids. The germline V and J ends were trimmed by 4 bases and 13 bases, with 18 bases remaining between them. CDR3 DNA: TGCGCCAGCAGCCAGGACAGCTACGACGTAGTCCTGACTTTC. Protein sequence: CASSQDSYDVVLTF. Together with reference TRBV5-1 and TRBJ2-6, the CDR3 gives the full variable domain: KAGVTQTPRYLIKTRGQQVTLSCSPISGHRSVSWYQQTPGQGLQFLFEYFSETQRNKGNFPGRFSGRQFSNSRSEMNVSTLELGDSALYLCASSQDSYDVVLTFGAGSRLTVL.

V is TRBV27 and J is TRBJ2-5; perhaps TRBD1 as D (5 bases). CDR3 length: 13 residues. Germline V gene lookup returns CDR1 MNHEY and CDR2 SMNVEV (reference sequence). V gave up 3 bases and J gave up 5 bases, with 10 bases separating them. For the CDR3, the DNA is TGTGCCAGCAGTTTCCAGGGTCCCGAGACCCAGTACTTC. Translation gives CASSFQGPETQYF.